These T cell receptor beta chains were read from a single sample in a study of blood T cell repertoires in COVID-19. Assay used: immunoSEQ multiplex PCR; TCRdb lists only in-frame clones, some missing. The table lists roughly 210,000 clones, roughly nine tenths of them singletons. Material for sequencing was peripheral blood. Receptors originate from a man between 65 and 79 years old with acute or convalescent COVID-19. Each CDR3 is given without its conserved first and last residue. Each record gives: V gene, D gene, J gene, CDR3 protein. D genes are given only for firm matches.

V gene: TRBV7-9; D gene: NA; J gene: TRBJ2-6; CDR3 protein: ASSLGDSGANVLT
V gene: TRBV11-2; D gene: TRBD2; J gene: TRBJ2-1; CDR3 protein: ASSLLRTSGRALNEQF
V gene: TRBV19; D gene: NA; J gene: TRBJ1-5; CDR3 protein: ASSTGPKAGNQPQH
V gene: TRBV10-1; D gene: TRBD2; J gene: TRBJ2-1; CDR3 protein: ASSEQSGRTYNEQF
V gene: TRBV25-1; D gene: TRBD1; J gene: TRBJ1-3; CDR3 protein: ASSGPRDRVLGNTIY
V gene: TRBV14; D gene: TRBD2; J gene: TRBJ2-3; CDR3 protein: ASSQAPGTSGLRTDTQY
V gene: TRBV6-2/TRBV6-3; D gene: TRBD2; J gene: TRBJ2-1; CDR3 protein: ASNPSGGRSYNEQF
V gene: TRBV13; D gene: NA; J gene: TRBJ2-2; CDR3 protein: ASSLSVSRYTGELF
V gene: TRBV9; D gene: NA; J gene: TRBJ2-5; CDR3 protein: ASSGVAAPETQY
V gene: TRBV18; D gene: NA; J gene: TRBJ2-4; CDR3 protein: ASSPTLTVAKNIQY
V gene: TRBV7-6; D gene: NA; J gene: TRBJ2-2; CDR3 protein: ASSSSSGELF
V gene: TRBV7-7; D gene: NA; J gene: TRBJ2-5; CDR3 protein: ASSLGGATGVETQY
V gene: TRBV9; D gene: TRBD2; J gene: TRBJ2-3; CDR3 protein: ASSVGSSGSSDTQY
V gene: TRBV18; D gene: NA; J gene: TRBJ2-7; CDR3 protein: ASSPTPIGQLVVPYEQY
V gene: TRBV19; D gene: TRBD1; J gene: TRBJ1-2; CDR3 protein: ASRPNPGQGNYGYT
V gene: TRBV19; D gene: TRBD1; J gene: TRBJ2-7; CDR3 protein: ASSAPGTGLEY
V gene: TRBV7-8; D gene: TRBD2; J gene: TRBJ2-2; CDR3 protein: ASRKREGPGTGELF
V gene: TRBV6-6; D gene: NA; J gene: TRBJ2-7; CDR3 protein: ASTKDTESYEQY
V gene: TRBV5-1; D gene: TRBD2; J gene: NA; CDR3 protein: ASSFSGSGTGELF
V gene: TRBV1; D gene: NA; J gene: TRBJ2-1; CDR3 protein: TSSQDGPRDEQF
V gene: TRBV2; D gene: NA; J gene: TRBJ1-1; CDR3 protein: ASSERTMNTEAF
V gene: TRBV30; D gene: TRBD1; J gene: TRBJ1-4; CDR3 protein: ASRTGPNEKLF
V gene: TRBV7-8; D gene: TRBD2; J gene: TRBJ2-1; CDR3 protein: ASSPRQASGTSYNEQF
V gene: TRBV6-5; D gene: NA; J gene: TRBJ2-2; CDR3 protein: ASSRGRATGELF
V gene: TRBV2; D gene: NA; J gene: TRBJ2-6; CDR3 protein: AGSLDSSGANVLT
V gene: TRBV5-8; D gene: NA; J gene: TRBJ1-4; CDR3 protein: ASSFGVQRLWEKLF
V gene: TRBV7-9; D gene: TRBD1; J gene: TRBJ1-1; CDR3 protein: ASGTGAYTEAF
V gene: TRBV19; D gene: TRBD1; J gene: TRBJ2-1; CDR3 protein: ASSIGLTGNSYNEQF
V gene: TRBV11-2; D gene: TRBD1; J gene: TRBJ1-2; CDR3 protein: ASSYTGVYGYT
V gene: TRBV7-9; D gene: NA; J gene: TRBJ1-6; CDR3 protein: ASSPTGGEVNSPLH
V gene: TRBV7-9; D gene: TRBD2; J gene: TRBJ2-5; CDR3 protein: ASSLALTSGTETQY
V gene: TRBV7-9; D gene: NA; J gene: TRBJ1-1; CDR3 protein: ASSRVSEAF
V gene: TRBV11-3; D gene: NA; J gene: TRBJ2-2; CDR3 protein: ASSPRGYTGELF
V gene: TRBV3-1/TRBV3-2; D gene: TRBD1; J gene: TRBJ2-7; CDR3 protein: ASSRMGTGDEQY
V gene: TRBV7-6; D gene: TRBD1; J gene: TRBJ2-7; CDR3 protein: ASSRGVGQGFYEQY
V gene: TRBV7-9; D gene: NA; J gene: TRBJ2-7; CDR3 protein: ASSLETPYEQY
V gene: TRBV28; D gene: NA; J gene: TRBJ1-5; CDR3 protein: ASSLSGEYQPQH
V gene: TRBV6-5; D gene: TRBD1; J gene: TRBJ1-5; CDR3 protein: ASQDRVGNQPQH
V gene: TRBV2; D gene: TRBD2; J gene: TRBJ2-1; CDR3 protein: ASRGLAGGPRYNEQF
V gene: TRBV19; D gene: TRBD2; J gene: TRBJ2-1; CDR3 protein: ASSMRLAGADGEQF
V gene: TRBV28; D gene: TRBD1; J gene: TRBJ1-1; CDR3 protein: ASRFRRDRGGTEAF
V gene: TRBV3-1/TRBV3-2; D gene: TRBD2; J gene: TRBJ2-1; CDR3 protein: ASTLAGPYNEQF
V gene: TRBV7-9; D gene: TRBD1; J gene: TRBJ2-7; CDR3 protein: ASSPPGGSYEQY
V gene: TRBV6-1; D gene: NA; J gene: TRBJ1-5; CDR3 protein: ASSERGRENNQPQH
V gene: TRBV25-1; D gene: NA; J gene: TRBJ2-2; CDR3 protein: ASRAQGDTGELF
V gene: TRBV6-5; D gene: NA; J gene: TRBJ2-7; CDR3 protein: ASRTTTRTYEQY
V gene: TRBV12-3/TRBV12-4; D gene: NA; J gene: TRBJ1-1; CDR3 protein: ASTWGTSGRAF
V gene: TRBV10-3; D gene: TRBD2; J gene: TRBJ2-3; CDR3 protein: AIYGGTSSWY
V gene: TRBV5-1; D gene: TRBD2; J gene: TRBJ2-7; CDR3 protein: ASSEAGGYEQY
V gene: TRBV12-5; D gene: NA; J gene: TRBJ1-1; CDR3 protein: ASGLVAGVSMNTEAF
V gene: TRBV7-2; D gene: NA; J gene: TRBJ2-1; CDR3 protein: ASSFSYGGNEQF
V gene: TRBV3-1/TRBV3-2; D gene: TRBD2; J gene: TRBJ2-1; CDR3 protein: ASRPTSGWDNEQF
V gene: TRBV12-3/TRBV12-4; D gene: TRBD2; J gene: TRBJ2-7; CDR3 protein: ASAPWEGHEQY
V gene: TRBV7-2; D gene: TRBD2; J gene: TRBJ2-2; CDR3 protein: ASSYGLASTGELF
V gene: TRBV6-1; D gene: NA; J gene: TRBJ1-1; CDR3 protein: ASSEVRVRNTEAF
V gene: TRBV2; D gene: TRBD1; J gene: TRBJ1-5; CDR3 protein: ASTGTGLNQPQH